The 17 T cell receptor beta chains reported below all come from one sample, sequenced in a study of beta chain features in type 1 diabetes. The entirety of the isolated RNA underwent reverse transcription, so expressed TCRB transcripts were sequenced. TCRdb's table, derived via immunoSEQ multiplex PCR, lists solely in-frame clones and lacks some. This sample has roughly 240,000 clones, with about 63% found just once. The sequencing sample was made of naive CD4+ T cells from blood. The receptors originated from a man younger than 40 in good health.

This chain joins TRBV4-3 and TRBJ2-3; D possibly corresponds to TRBD1 (6 bases). V was shortened by 1 base and J by 2 bases, with 13 bases between the two germline ends. Germline CDR1 reads LGHNA; CDR2 reads YSLEER. This CDR3 is 16 amino acids long. The CDR3, as DNA: TGCGCCAGCAGCCAAGGGCGGACAGACTCCACAGATACGCAGTATTTT. It specifies CASSQGRTDSTDTQYF.

The chain is built from TRBV7-9 and TRBJ2-7; D uncertain. The CDR3 has 12 residues. In germline, CDR1 is SEHNR, CDR2 FQNEAQ (reference sequence). V was pared by 4 bases and J by 2 bases, with 6 bases between. The CDR3 loop reads CASSWLTYEQYF. CDR3 coding DNA: TGTGCCAGCAGCTGGCTCACCTACGAGCAGTACTTC.

The chain combines TRBV30 with TRBJ1-2, with TRBD1 as a possible D gene (5 bases). Looked up from germline, CDR1 is GTSNPN and CDR2 is SVGIG (reference sequence). The CDR3 consists of 14 residues. V lost 4 bases, J lost 4 bases, and 16 bases lay in between. CDR3 loop: CAWIPSGGSYGYTF. The CDR3 DNA is TGTGCCTGGATCCCCTCGGGGGGGAGCTATGGCTACACCTTC. Filled out from reference TRBV30 and TRBJ1-2, the complete variable domain reads SQTIHQWPATLVQPVGSPLSLECTVEGTSNPNLYWYRQAAGRGLQLLFYSVGIGQISSEVPQNLSASRPQDRQFILSSKKLLLSDSGFYLCAWIPSGGSYGYTFGSGTRLTVV.

The genes are TRBV29-1 and TRBJ2-2, with 9 bases matching TRBD2. The CDR3 has 15 amino acids. V lost 1 base to trimming and J lost 0 bases; unmatched junction nucleotides: 0. Germline V gives CDR1 SQVTM, CDR2 ANQGSEA. This CDR3 reads CSVEVAGANTGELFF. CDR3 bases: TGCAGCGTTGAAGTAGCGGGAGCGAACACCGGGGAGCTGTTTTTT.

A note on this clone: The sample carries other DNA sequences with the same CDR3. This sequence joins TRBV5-1 and TRBJ2-5; D is undetermined. Between the trimmed V and J ends, which lost 0 bases and 5 bases, there was a span of 8 bases. Germline V gene sequence: CDR1 SGHRS, CDR2 YFSETQ. The CDR3 is 13 residues long. The CDR3 is CASSLAGAETQYF. The CDR3 DNA is TGCGCCAGCAGCTTGGCCGGTGCGGAGACCCAGTACTTC.

The genes are TRBV30 and TRBJ2-3, with a weak D call TRBD1 (6 bases). The V end lost 1 base, the J end lost 4 bases, and 12 bases lay between the germline ends. Germline assignment: CDR1 GTSNPN and CDR2 SVGIG (reference sequence). The CDR3 spans 14 residues. The CDR3 here is CAWSEGGVADTQYF. DNA for the CDR3: TGTGCCTGGAGTGAAGGGGGAGTGGCAGATACGCAGTATTTT.

CDR3: CAWRGTGNNYGYTF. The CDR3 DNA is TGTGCCTGGAGGGGGACAGGAAACAACTATGGCTACACCTTC. The V and J genes are TRBV30 and TRBJ1-2; 8 nucleotides match TRBD1. Germline CDR1 GTSNPN, CDR2 SVGIG (reference sequence). The CDR3 is made up of 14 amino acids. V gave up 3 bases and J gave up 2 bases; unmatched junction bases: 5.

On this clone: Germline and junction disagree at one end, which may indicate a read error. This chain joins TRBV13 and TRBJ1-2; D is perhaps TRBD1 (5 bases). Looked up from germline, CDR1 is PRHDT and CDR2 is FYEKMQ (reference sequence). The CDR3 totals 14 residues. The CDR3 sequence is CASTLIRQGSGYTF. The CDR3 DNA sequence: TGTGCCAGCACCTTAATCAGGCAGGGAAGTGGCTACACCTTC.

The chain is built from TRBV29-1 and TRBJ1-1; 7 nucleotides line up with TRBD1. Germline values: CDR1 SQVTM, CDR2 ANQGSEA. V dropped 4 bases and J dropped 0; count of bases not matched to a gene: 5. This CDR3 has 14 residues. The CDR3 here is CSVGQGNLNTEAFF. CDR3 coding DNA: TGCAGCGTTGGACAGGGCAACTTGAACACTGAAGCTTTCTTT.

The genes are TRBV30 and TRBJ2-2; 9 positions match TRBD2. The V and J ends lost 4 bases and 7 bases, in that order; junction bases with no gene match: 13. In germline, CDR1 is GTSNPN, CDR2 SVGIG (reference sequence). The CDR3 has 16 residues. CDR3 protein: CAWTSGLAGIIGELFF. As DNA, the CDR3 is TGTGCCTGGACATCGGGGCTAGCGGGAATAATCGGGGAGCTGTTTTTT. Full variable domain (outside the CDR3, taken from reference TRBV30 and TRBJ2-2): SQTIHQWPATLVQPVGSPLSLECTVEGTSNPNLYWYRQAAGRGLQLLFYSVGIGQISSEVPQNLSASRPQDRQFILSSKKLLLSDSGFYLCAWTSGLAGIIGELFFGEGSRLTVL.

CDR3 loop: CASSQDRANTGELFF. The CDR3 DNA sequence: TGTGCCAGCAGCCAGGACAGGGCTAACACCGGGGAGCTGTTTTTT. The rearrangement links TRBV7-9 to TRBJ2-2, with TRBD1 matching over 8 bases. CDR1 SEHNR and CDR2 FQNEAQ come from the germline V gene (reference sequence). The CDR3 spans 15 residues. Germline trimming cut 5 bases from V and 2 bases from J; bases unmatched to any gene: 4. Drawing the rest from reference TRBV7-9 and TRBJ2-2, the complete variable domain is DTGVSQNPRHKITKRGQNVTFRCDPISEHNRLYWYRQTLGQGPEFLTYFQNEAQLEKSRLLSDRFSAERPKGSFSTLEIQRTEQGDSAMYLCASSQDRANTGELFFGEGSRLTVL.

The chain couples TRBV5-6 to TRBJ2-1; D gene uncertain. The germline V gene has CDR1 SGHDT and CDR2 YYEEEE. Trimming removed 4 bases at V and 6 bases at J, with 14 bases between. CDR3 length: 14 amino acids. This CDR3 reads CASSHGPSANEQFF. The DNA for the CDR3 is TGTGCCAGCAGCCACGGACCTAGTGCCAATGAGCAGTTCTTC.

The chain joins TRBV5-1 to TRBJ2-7, with 9 bases lining up with TRBD1. The length of the CDR3 is 14 residues. With V trimmed by 7 bases and J by 7 bases, 12 bases remained unmatched. Germline V CDR1 and CDR2: SGHRS, YFSETQ. CDR3 amino acids: CASAPGQGASEQYF. The CDR3 DNA reads TGCGCCAGCGCACCGGGACAGGGTGCTTCGGAGCAGTACTTC.

In its sample, this clone was seen a few times. This rearrangement joins TRBV11-3 to TRBJ2-1, with 9 bases identical to TRBD1. The CDR3 sequence is 15 residues long. The junction had 4 bases not matched to a gene; V was cut back by 0 bases and J by 7 bases. Germline V gene data show CDR1 as SGHNT and CDR2 as YENEEA. This CDR3 is CASSLEGQGWNEQFF. The CDR3 nucleotides read TGTGCCAGCAGCTTAGAGGGACAGGGTTGGAATGAGCAGTTCTTC. Variable domain in full (rest from reference TRBV11-3 and TRBJ2-1): EAGVVQSPRYKIIEKKQPVAFWCNPISGHNTLYWYLQNLGQGPELLIRYENEEAVDDSQLPKDRFSAERLKGVDSTLKIQPAELGDSAVYLCASSLEGQGWNEQFFGPGTRLTVL.

The rearrangement uses TRBV30 and TRBJ1-1; TRBD1 aligns across 9 bases. This CDR3 has 13 amino acids. Germline trimming cut 5 bases from V and 2 bases from J; bases unmatched to any gene: 3. Germline values: CDR1 GTSNPN, CDR2 SVGIG (reference sequence). In DNA form, the CDR3 reads TGTGCCTGGGTGGGACAGGGAAACACTGAAGCTTTCTTT. Protein product: CAWVGQGNTEAFF.

The chain couples TRBV29-1 to TRBJ2-1, with 11 nucleotides matching TRBD2. The CDR3 is 16 amino acids. CDR1 and CDR2 from the germline V gene are SQVTM and ANQGSEA. With 3 bases clipped from V and 3 bases from J, the junction kept 7 bases outside the gene matches. CDR3 sequence (DNA): TGCAGCGTTGACAGTACTAGCGGGAGACGCTACAATGAGCAGTTCTTC. Translated, it gives CSVDSTSGRRYNEQFF.

This clone was counted a few times. V usage is TRBV30 and J usage is TRBJ2-3; 8 bases are a match to TRBD1. V gave up 3 bases and J gave up 2 bases; unmatched junction bases: 7. The CDR3 has 15 amino acids. Germline V gene data show CDR1 as GTSNPN and CDR2 as SVGIG (reference sequence). The CDR3 nucleotides read TGTGCCTGGAGCCTCGGACAGGGTATCACAGATACGCAGTATTTT. Translation: CAWSLGQGITDTQYF.